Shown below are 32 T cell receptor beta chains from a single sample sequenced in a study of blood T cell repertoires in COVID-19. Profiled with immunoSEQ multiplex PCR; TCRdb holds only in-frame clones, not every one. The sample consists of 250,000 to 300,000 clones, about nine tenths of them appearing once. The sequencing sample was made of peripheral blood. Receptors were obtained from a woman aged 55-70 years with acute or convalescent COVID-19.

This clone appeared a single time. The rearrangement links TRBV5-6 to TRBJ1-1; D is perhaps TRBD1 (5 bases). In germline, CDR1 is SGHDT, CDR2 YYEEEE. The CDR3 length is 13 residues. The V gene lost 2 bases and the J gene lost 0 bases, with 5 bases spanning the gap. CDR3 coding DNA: TGTGCCAGCAGCTTAGGGGTGAACACTGAAGCTTTCTTT. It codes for CASSLGVNTEAFF.

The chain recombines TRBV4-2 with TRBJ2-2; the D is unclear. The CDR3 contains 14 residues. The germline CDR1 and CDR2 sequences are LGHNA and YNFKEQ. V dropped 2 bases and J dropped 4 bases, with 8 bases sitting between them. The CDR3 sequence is CASSQSTATGELFF. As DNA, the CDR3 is TGTGCCAGCAGCCAATCCACAGCCACCGGGGAGCTGTTTTTT.

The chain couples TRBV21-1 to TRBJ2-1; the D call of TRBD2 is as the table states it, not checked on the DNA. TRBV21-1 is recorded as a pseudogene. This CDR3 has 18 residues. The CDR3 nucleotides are TGTGCCAGCAGCAAGCCGAGCCGTCGTGAGGCCTCCTACAATGAGCAGTTCTTC. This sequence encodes CASSKPSRREASYNEQFF.

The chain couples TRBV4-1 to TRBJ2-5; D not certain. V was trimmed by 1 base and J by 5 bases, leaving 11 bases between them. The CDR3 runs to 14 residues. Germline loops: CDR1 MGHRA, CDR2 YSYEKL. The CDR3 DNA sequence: TGCGCCAGCAGCCAAGGGAGCGCACCCGAGACCCAGTACTTC. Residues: CASSQGSAPETQYF.

The CDR3: CASSYQRSDTGELFF. The CDR3 nucleotides are TGTGCCAGCAGTTACCAGCGTTCGGACACCGGGGAGCTGTTTTTT. J is TRBJ2-2 and V is TRBV6-5; no reliable D call. Germline loops: CDR1 MNHEY, CDR2 SVGAGI. The CDR3 has 15 amino acids. The germline V and J ends were trimmed by 2 bases and 3 bases, with 10 bases remaining between them.

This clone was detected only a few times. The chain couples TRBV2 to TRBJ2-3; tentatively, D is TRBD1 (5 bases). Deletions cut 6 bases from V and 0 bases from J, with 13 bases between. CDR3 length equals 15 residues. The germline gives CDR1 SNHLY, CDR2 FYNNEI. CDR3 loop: CASSLLTDSTDTQYF. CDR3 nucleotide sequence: TGTGCCAGCAGCCTGTTGACAGATAGCACAGATACGCAGTATTTT.

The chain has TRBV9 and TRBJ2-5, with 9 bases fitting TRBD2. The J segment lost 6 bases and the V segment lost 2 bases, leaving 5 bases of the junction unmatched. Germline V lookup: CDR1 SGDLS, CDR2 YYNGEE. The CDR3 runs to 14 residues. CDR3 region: CASSVGLAAQTQYF. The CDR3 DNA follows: TGTGCCAGCAGCGTGGGACTAGCTGCGCAGACCCAGTACTTC. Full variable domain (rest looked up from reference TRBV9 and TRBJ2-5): DSGVTQTPKHLITATGQRVTLRCSPRSGDLSVYWYQQSLDQGLQFLIQYYNGEERAKGNILERFSAQQFPDLHSELNLSSLELGDSALYFCASSVGLAAQTQYFGPGTRLLVL.

The CDR3 loop reads CAWKRENNSPLHF. CDR3 nucleotide sequence: TGTGCCTGGAAACGGGAGAATAATTCACCCCTCCACTTT. The chain is built from TRBV30 and TRBJ1-6, with unresolved D. Trimming shortened V by 4 bases and J by 5 bases, and 9 bases separated the two germline ends. The germline V gene has CDR1 GTSNPN and CDR2 SVGIG (reference sequence). The CDR3 consists of 13 residues. Together with reference TRBV30 and TRBJ1-6, the CDR3 gives the full variable domain: SQTIHQWPATLVQPVGSPLSLECTVEGTSNPNLYWYRQAAGRGLQLLFYSVGIGQISSEVPQNLSASRPQDRQFILSSKKLLLSDSGFYLCAWKRENNSPLHFGNGTRLTVT.

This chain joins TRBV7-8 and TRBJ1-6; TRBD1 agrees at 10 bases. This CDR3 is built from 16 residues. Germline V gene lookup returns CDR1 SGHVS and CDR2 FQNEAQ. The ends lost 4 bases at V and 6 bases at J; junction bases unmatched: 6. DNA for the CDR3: TGTGCCAGCAGCTCCCCGACAGGGGGCGGTAATTCACCCCTCCACTTT. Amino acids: CASSSPTGGGNSPLHF.

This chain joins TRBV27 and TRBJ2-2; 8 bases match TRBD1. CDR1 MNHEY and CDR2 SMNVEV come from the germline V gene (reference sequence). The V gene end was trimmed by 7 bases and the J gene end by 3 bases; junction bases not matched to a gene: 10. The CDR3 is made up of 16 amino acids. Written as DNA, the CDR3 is TGTGCCAGCAAAGCGGACAGGGTCCCCGACACCGGGGAGCTGTTTTTT. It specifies CASKADRVPDTGELFF.

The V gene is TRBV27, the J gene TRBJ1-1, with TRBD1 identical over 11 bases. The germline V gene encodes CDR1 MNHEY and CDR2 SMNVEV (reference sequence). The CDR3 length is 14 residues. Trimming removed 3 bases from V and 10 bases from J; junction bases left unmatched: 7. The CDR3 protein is CASSFGTGGASAFF. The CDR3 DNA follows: TGTGCCAGCAGTTTCGGGACAGGGGGAGCTTCAGCTTTCTTT.

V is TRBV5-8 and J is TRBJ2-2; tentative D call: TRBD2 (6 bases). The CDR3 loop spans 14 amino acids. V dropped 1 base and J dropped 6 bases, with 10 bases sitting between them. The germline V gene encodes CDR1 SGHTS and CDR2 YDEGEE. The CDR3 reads CASSLREDPGELFF. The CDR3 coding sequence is TGTGCCAGCAGCTTGAGGGAGGACCCCGGGGAGCTGTTTTTT.

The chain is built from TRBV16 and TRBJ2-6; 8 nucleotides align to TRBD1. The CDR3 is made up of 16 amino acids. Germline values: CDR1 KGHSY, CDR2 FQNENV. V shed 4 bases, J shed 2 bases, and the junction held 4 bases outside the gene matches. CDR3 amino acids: CASSRQGLPGANVLTF. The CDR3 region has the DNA TGTGCCAGCAGCCGACAGGGGCTCCCTGGGGCCAACGTCCTGACTTTC.

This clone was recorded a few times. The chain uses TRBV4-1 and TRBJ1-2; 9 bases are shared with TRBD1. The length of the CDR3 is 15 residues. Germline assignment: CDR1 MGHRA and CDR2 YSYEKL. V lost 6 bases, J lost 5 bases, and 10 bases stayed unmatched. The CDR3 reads CASRGTGGKIYGYTF. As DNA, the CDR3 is TGCGCCAGCAGGGGTACAGGGGGCAAAATTTATGGCTACACCTTC.

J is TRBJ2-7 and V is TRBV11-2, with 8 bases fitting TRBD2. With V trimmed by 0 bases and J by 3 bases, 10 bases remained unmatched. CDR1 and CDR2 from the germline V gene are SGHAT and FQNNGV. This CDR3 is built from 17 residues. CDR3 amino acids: CASSLDIWLAGHYEQYF. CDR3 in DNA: TGTGCCAGCAGCTTAGATATCTGGCTAGCGGGCCACTACGAGCAGTACTTC.

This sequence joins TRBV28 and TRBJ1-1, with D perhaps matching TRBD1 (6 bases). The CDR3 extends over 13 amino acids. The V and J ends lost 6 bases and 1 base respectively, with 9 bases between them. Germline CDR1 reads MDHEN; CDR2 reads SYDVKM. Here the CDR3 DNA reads TGTGCCAGCAGACCGACAGGGAACACTGAAGCTTTCTTT. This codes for CASRPTGNTEAFF.

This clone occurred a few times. The CDR3 sequence is CASSLRALDEQYF. In DNA, the CDR3 is TGTGCCAGCAGCTTGCGAGCTCTCGACGAGCAGTACTTC. This chain uses TRBV7-9 with TRBJ2-7; no clear D. Trimming cost V 3 bases and J 5 bases, with 11 bases left between them. The CDR3 totals 13 residues. Germline CDR1 and CDR2: SEHNR and FQNEAQ (reference sequence).

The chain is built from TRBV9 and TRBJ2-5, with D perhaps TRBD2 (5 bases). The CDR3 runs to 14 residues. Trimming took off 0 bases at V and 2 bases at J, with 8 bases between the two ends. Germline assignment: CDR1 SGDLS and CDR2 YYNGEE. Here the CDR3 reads CASSVDQRQETQYF. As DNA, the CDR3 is TGTGCCAGCAGCGTAGACCAGCGGCAAGAGACCCAGTACTTC. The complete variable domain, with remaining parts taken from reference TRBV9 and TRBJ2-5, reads DSGVTQTPKHLITATGQRVTLRCSPRSGDLSVYWYQQSLDQGLQFLIQYYNGEERAKGNILERFSAQQFPDLHSELNLSSLELGDSALYFCASSVDQRQETQYFGPGTRLLVL.

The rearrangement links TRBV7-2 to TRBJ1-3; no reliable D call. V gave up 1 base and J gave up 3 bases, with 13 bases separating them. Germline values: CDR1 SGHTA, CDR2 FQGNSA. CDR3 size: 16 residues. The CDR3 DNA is TGTGCCAGCAGCTTAGGCGGGATGATTTTTGGAAACACCATATATTTT. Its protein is CASSLGGMIFGNTIYF.

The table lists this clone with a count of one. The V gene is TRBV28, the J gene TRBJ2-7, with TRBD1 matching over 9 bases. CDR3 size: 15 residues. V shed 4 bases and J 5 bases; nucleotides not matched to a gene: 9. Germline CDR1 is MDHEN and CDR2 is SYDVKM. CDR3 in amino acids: CASSSGQGGFDEQYF. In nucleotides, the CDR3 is TGTGCCAGCAGTTCGGGACAGGGCGGATTCGACGAGCAGTACTTC.

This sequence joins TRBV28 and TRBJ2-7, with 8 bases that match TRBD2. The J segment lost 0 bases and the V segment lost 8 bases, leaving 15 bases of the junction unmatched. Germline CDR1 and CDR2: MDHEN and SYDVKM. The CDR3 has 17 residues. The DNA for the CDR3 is TGTGCCAGCGGAGTTTGGGTAGCGGGATCTAACTCCTACGAGCAGTACTTC. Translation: CASGVWVAGSNSYEQYF.

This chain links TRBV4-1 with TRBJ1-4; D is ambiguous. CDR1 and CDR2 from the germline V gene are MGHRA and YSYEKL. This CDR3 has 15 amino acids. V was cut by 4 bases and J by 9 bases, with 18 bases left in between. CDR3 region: CASSLDWEEVKKLFF. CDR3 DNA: TGCGCCAGCAGCCTAGACTGGGAGGAGGTAAAAAAACTGTTTTTT.

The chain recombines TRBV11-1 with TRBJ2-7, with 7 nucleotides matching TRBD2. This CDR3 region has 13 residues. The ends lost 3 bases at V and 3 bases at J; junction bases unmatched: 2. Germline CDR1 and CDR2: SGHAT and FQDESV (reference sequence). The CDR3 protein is CASSFGTNYEQYF. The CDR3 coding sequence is TGTGCCAGCAGCTTCGGGACTAACTACGAGCAGTACTTC.

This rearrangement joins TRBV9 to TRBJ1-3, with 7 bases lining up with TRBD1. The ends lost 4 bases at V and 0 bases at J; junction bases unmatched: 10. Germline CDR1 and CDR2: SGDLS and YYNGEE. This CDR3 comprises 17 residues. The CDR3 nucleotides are TGTGCCAGCAGCTTCCGGGACAGCGTCGTCTCTGGAAACACCATATATTTT. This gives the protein CASSFRDSVVSGNTIYF. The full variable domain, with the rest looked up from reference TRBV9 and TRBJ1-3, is DSGVTQTPKHLITATGQRVTLRCSPRSGDLSVYWYQQSLDQGLQFLIQYYNGEERAKGNILERFSAQQFPDLHSELNLSSLELGDSALYFCASSFRDSVVSGNTIYFGEGSWLTVV.

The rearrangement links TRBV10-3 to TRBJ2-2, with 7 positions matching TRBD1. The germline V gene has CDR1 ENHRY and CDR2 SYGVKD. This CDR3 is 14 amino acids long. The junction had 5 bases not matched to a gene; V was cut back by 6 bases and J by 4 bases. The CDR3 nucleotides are TGTGCCATCAGACCAGGGGGTGGCACCGGGGAGCTGTTTTTT. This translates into CAIRPGGGTGELFF.

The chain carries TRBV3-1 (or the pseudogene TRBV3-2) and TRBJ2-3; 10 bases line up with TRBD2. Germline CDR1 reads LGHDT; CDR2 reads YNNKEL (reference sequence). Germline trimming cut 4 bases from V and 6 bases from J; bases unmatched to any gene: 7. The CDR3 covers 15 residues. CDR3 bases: TGTGCCAGCAGCCCAGGGACTAGCGAGGCGGATACGCAGTATTTT. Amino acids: CASSPGTSEADTQYF.

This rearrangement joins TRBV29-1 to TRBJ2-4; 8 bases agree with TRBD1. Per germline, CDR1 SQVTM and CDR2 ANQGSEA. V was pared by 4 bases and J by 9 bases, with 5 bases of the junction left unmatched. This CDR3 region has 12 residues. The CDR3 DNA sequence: TGCAGCGTTGCGAGACAGGGGCTCATTCAGTACTTC. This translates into CSVARQGLIQYF.

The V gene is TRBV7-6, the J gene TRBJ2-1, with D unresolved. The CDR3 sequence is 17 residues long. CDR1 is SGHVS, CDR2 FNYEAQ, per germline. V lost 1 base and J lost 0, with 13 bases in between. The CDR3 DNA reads TGTGCCAGCAGCTTAGTTCTTAGGCGGAGCTCCTACAATGAGCAGTTCTTC. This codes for CASSLVLRRSSYNEQFF.

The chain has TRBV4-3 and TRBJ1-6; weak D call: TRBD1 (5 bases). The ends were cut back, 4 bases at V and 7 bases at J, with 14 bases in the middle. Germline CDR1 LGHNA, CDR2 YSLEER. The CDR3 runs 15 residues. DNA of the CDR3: TGCGCCAGCAGCCCGGTGACCAGGGCCAATTCACCCCTCCACTTT. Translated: CASSPVTRANSPLHF.

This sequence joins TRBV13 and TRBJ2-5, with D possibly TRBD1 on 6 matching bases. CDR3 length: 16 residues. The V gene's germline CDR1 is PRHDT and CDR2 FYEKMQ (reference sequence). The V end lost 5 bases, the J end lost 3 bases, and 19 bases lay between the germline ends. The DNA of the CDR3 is TGTGCCAGCAGCGAACGGGAAGTTGGGGACAAAGAGACCCAGTACTTC. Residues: CASSEREVGDKETQYF. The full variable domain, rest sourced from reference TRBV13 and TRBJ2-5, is AAGVIQSPRHLIKEKRETATLKCYPIPRHDTVYWYQQGPGQDPQFLISFYEKMQSDKGSIPDRFSAQQFSDYHSELNMSSLELGDSALYFCASSEREVGDKETQYFGPGTRLLVL.

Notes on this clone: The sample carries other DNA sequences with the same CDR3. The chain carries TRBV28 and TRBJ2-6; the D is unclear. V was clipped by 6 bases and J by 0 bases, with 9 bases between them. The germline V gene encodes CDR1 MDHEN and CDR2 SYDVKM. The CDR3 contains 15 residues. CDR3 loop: CASSRRGSGANVLTF. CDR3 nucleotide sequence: TGTGCCAGCAGCCGTAGAGGCTCTGGGGCCAACGTCCTGACTTTC.

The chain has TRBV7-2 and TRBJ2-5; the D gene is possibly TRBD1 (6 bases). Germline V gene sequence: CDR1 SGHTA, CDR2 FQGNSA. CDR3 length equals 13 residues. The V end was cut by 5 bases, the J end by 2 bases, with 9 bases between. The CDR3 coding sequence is TGTGCCAGCAGCCCCCAGGGGCAAGAGACCCAGTACTTC. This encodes CASSPQGQETQYF.